This record covers a single TCR beta chain. Its antigen is still unknown. Repertoires were generated with immunoSEQ multiplex PCR, while TCRdb's copy carries only in-frame clones and drops some. The sample records about 11,000 clones, roughly 82% being singletons. This sample was taken from a study of T cells in localized non-small cell lung cancer. Study observations and caveats: Appearance in adjacent lung was seen for a median around 55 of the top 100 tumor clones. There was higher T cell clonality in uninvolved adjacent lung than in tumor, and it was highest there. Prolonged overall survival went with higher T cell density in the blood. One tumor region alone was sequenced, and heterogeneity therefore remains possible.

The trim removed 2 bases at V and 3 bases at J, leaving 6 bases unmatched. There are 15 residues in the CDR3. CDR1 is MDHEN and CDR2 is SYDVKM in the germline V gene. This TCR was recovered from a female donor over 55 with stage II lung adenocarcinoma. V is TRBV28 and J is TRBJ2-7; 8 nucleotides line up with TRBD1. The sample here was peripheral blood mononuclear cells, taken before any cancer treatment. The CDR3 DNA sequence: TGTGCCAGCAGTTTAGCTGGCGGACAGGGCTACGAGCAGTACTTC. It codes for CASSLAGGQGYEQYF.